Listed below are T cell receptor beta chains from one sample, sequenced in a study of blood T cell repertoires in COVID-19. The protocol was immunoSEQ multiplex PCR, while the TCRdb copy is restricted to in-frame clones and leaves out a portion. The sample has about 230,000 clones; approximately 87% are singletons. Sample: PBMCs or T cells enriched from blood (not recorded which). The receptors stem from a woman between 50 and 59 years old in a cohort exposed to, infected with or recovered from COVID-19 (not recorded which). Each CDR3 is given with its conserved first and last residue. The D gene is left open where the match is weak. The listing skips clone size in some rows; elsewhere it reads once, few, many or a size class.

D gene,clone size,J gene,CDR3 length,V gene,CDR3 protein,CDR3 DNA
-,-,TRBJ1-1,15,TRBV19,CASRPSTGFNTEAFF,TGTGCCAGTAGGCCATCGACAGGTTTTAACACTGAAGCTTTCTTT
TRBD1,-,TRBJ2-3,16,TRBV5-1,CASSPGWTGGLDTQYF,TGCGCCAGCAGCCCCGGGTGGACAGGGGGTTTAGATACGCAGTATTTT
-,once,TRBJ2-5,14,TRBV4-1,CASSQVQVQETQYF,TGCGCCAGCAGCCAAGTACAGGTACAAGAGACCCAGTACTTC
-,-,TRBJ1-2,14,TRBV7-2,CASRAGGRYYGYTF,TGTGCCAGCAGGGCCGGGGGGCGGTACTATGGCTACACCTTC
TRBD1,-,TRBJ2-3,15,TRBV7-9,CASSSRGGRTDTQYF,TGTGCCAGCAGCTCCCGAGGGGGCAGAACAGATACGCAGTATTTT
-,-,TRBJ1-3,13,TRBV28,CASNKGSGNTIYF,TGTGCCAGCAATAAGGGGTCTGGAAACACCATATATTTT
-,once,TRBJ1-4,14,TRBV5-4,CASSLPGWSEKLFF,TGTGCCAGCAGCTTGCCCGGGTGGAGCGAAAAACTGTTTTTT
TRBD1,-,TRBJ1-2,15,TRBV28,CASSFPGTGNYGYTF,TGTGCCAGCAGTTTCCCCGGGACAGGGAACTATGGCTACACCTTC
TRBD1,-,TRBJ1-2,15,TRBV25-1,CASSDRTGLTGGYTF,TGTGCCAGCAGTGACAGGACAGGCTTGACGGGTGGCTACACCTTC
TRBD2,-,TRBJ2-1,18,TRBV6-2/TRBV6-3,CASSQRSGGEGFYNEQFF,TGTGCCAGCAGTCAACGTAGCGGGGGCGAGGGATTCTACAATGAGCAGTTCTTC
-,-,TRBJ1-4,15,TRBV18,CASSIQGFANEKLFF,TGTGCCAGCTCAATACAGGGATTTGCTAATGAAAAACTGTTTTTT
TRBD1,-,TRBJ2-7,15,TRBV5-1,CASSGTGREAYEQYF,TGCGCCAGCAGCGGGACAGGGAGGGAAGCCTACGAGCAGTACTTC
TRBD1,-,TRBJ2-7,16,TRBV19,CASSIVHRGHDYEQYF,TGTGCCAGTAGTATAGTCCACAGGGGGCATGACTACGAGCAGTACTTC
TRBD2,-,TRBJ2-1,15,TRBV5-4,CASSPSRAGGPGQFF,TGTGCCAGCAGCCCATCGAGGGCGGGGGGGCCTGGGCAGTTCTTC
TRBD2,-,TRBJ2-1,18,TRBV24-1,CATSGVSGGSHSYNEQFF,TGTGCCACCAGTGGGGTTAGCGGGGGGTCGCACTCCTACAATGAGCAGTTCTTC
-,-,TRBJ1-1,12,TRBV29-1,CSVEGGDTEAFF,TGCAGCGTTGAAGGGGGCGATACTGAAGCTTTCTTT